These T cell receptor beta chains were read from a single sample in a study of cytomegalovirus exposure and HLA in healthy donors. Clones were read by immunoSEQ multiplex PCR, and TCRdb kept only the in-frame ones, dropping some. This repertoire shows 30,000 to 40,000 clones, about 70% found once; its top ten account for roughly a tenth. Source material: PBMCs. These receptors were obtained from a man in his forties in good health and CMV-seropositive. Each CDR3 is given with its conserved first and last residue. D genes are given only for firm matches. Clone size is given for some rows only: seen once, a few or many times, or a class if the clone is expanded.

v_gene	j_gene	abundance	d_gene	CDR3aa	CDR3nt
TRBV9	TRBJ2-3	-	-	CASSVEGQTDTQYF	TGTGCCAGCAGCGTAGAAGGACAGACAGATACGCAGTATTTT
TRBV4-2	TRBJ2-2	few	-	CASSLRLEGAGELFF	TGTGCCAGCAGCCTTCGACTCGAGGGGGCCGGGGAGCTGTTTTTT
TRBV18	TRBJ1-1	once	TRBD1	CASSQGQANTEAFF	TGTGCCAGCTCACAGGGACAGGCGAACACTGAAGCTTTCTTT
TRBV19	TRBJ1-1	medium-sized	-	CASNPTGNTEAFF	TGTGCCAGTAACCCGACAGGGAACACTGAAGCTTTCTTT
TRBV6-1	TRBJ1-1	-	-	CASRIRDTEAFF	TGTGCCAGCAGGATCAGGGACACTGAAGCTTTCTTT
TRBV5-5	TRBJ2-2	few	-	CASNPGARLNTGELFF	TGTGCCAGCAACCCAGGGGCCAGATTGAACACCGGGGAGCTGTTTTTT
TRBV10-3	TRBJ1-6	-	TRBD1	CASTGTGDSPLHF	TGTGCCAGTACCGGGACAGGTGATTCACCCCTCCACTTT
TRBV21-1	TRBJ1-5	-	-	CASSKARPGREDNQPQHF	TGTGCCAGCAGCAAAGCGCGACCGGGCAGGGAGGACAATCAGCCCCAGCATTTT
TRBV6-1	TRBJ2-7	-	TRBD1	CASSGQGWNEQYF	TGCGCCAGCAGTGGACAGGGCTGGAACGAGCAGTACTTC
TRBV19	TRBJ2-1	-	TRBD2	CASSTSSGGAASEQFF	TGTGCCAGTAGTACCTCAAGCGGGGGGGCGGCGAGTGAGCAGTTCTTC
TRBV19	TRBJ1-6	-	-	CASSTLDTPTATLHF	TGTGCCAGTAGCACCTTGGACACCCCTACGGCGACGCTCCACTTT
TRBV18	TRBJ2-7	-	TRBD2	CASSLAGGSYEQYF	TGTGCCAGCTCACTAGCGGGGGGGTCCTACGAGCAGTACTTC
TRBV4-1	TRBJ2-2	-	-	CASSQARTLLRGIGELFF	TGCGCCAGCAGCCAAGCACGGACCCTCCTCCGGGGAATCGGGGAGCTGTTTTTT
TRBV28	TRBJ1-5	-	-	CASNPDSRNQPQHF	TGTGCCAGCAACCCGGACAGCCGCAATCAGCCCCAGCATTTT
TRBV7-3	TRBJ1-6	few	TRBD1	CASSEGGGSGNSPLHF	TGTGCCAGCAGCGAAGGAGGGGGCTCGGGGAATTCACCCCTCCACTTT
TRBV7-2	TRBJ2-5	-	-	CASSLRGRGQETQYF	TGTGCCAGCAGCTTAAGGGGTAGGGGGCAAGAGACCCAGTACTTC
TRBV6-5	TRBJ1-2	-	-	CASSDGGGYGYTF	TGTGCCAGCAGTGACGGGGGTGGCTATGGCTACACCTTC
TRBV6-1	TRBJ1-6	-	-	CASWGGHSPLHF	TGTGCCAGCTGGGGGGGGCATTCCCCCCTCCACTTT
TRBV29-1	TRBJ1-2	-	TRBD1	CSVQGQGREGYTF	TGCAGCGTCCAGGGACAGGGTAGAGAGGGCTACACCTTC
TRBV10-3	TRBJ2-7	-	-	CAIRDSSYEQYF	TGTGCCATCAGGGACAGCTCCTACGAGCAGTACTTC
TRBV27	TRBJ2-2	few	TRBD2	CASHQAGGRTGELFF	TGTGCTAGTCATCAGGCGGGGGGTCGCACCGGGGAGCTGTTTTTT
TRBV6-6	TRBJ2-7	large	-	CASSLESYYEQYF	TGTGCCAGCTCCCTCGAGTCTTACTACGAGCAGTACTTC
TRBV6-1	TRBJ2-7	-	-	CASDRGKGYEQYF	TGTGCCAGCGACCGGGGAAAGGGATACGAGCAGTACTTC
TRBV7-9	TRBJ2-5	few	TRBD2	CASSPTVSAGKETQYF	TGTGCCAGCAGCCCCACCGTCTCAGCGGGGAAAGAGACCCAGTACTTC
TRBV5-1	TRBJ2-5	-	-	CASSPSGQGSGETQYF	TGCGCCAGCAGCCCATCCGGGCAGGGTTCTGGAGAGACCCAGTACTTC
TRBV19	TRBJ1-2	-	TRBD1	CAPNGQDCYGYTF	TGTGCCCCGAATGGACAGGATTGCTATGGCTACACCTTC
TRBV28	TRBJ2-3	-	TRBD2	CASSLVPAGGRTDTQYF	TGTGCCAGCAGTTTGGTACCCGCGGGGGGGCGGACAGATACGCAGTATTTT
TRBV11-3	TRBJ2-1	-	-	CASSIEVFNEQFF	TGTGCCAGCAGCATCGAGGTATTCAATGAGCAGTTCTTC
TRBV6-5	TRBJ2-5	-	-	CASSEAVKTQYF	TGTGCCAGCAGTGAGGCGGTGAAGACCCAGTACTTC
TRBV29-1	TRBJ2-7	-	TRBD2	CSVPGGAYEQYF	TGCAGCGTACCGGGGGGGGCCTACGAGCAGTACTTC
TRBV5-1	TRBJ2-7	-	-	CASSLAGTDREQYF	TGCGCCAGCAGCTTGGCGGGGACTGATCGCGAGCAGTACTTC
TRBV6-6	TRBJ1-5	-	-	CASSSSPQGKNQPQHF	TGTGCCAGCAGTTCCTCACCACAGGGAAAGAATCAGCCCCAGCATTTT
TRBV28	TRBJ1-4	-	-	CASSLSGGGEKLFF	TGTGCCAGCAGTTTAAGCGGGGGTGGCGAAAAACTGTTTTTT
TRBV25-1	TRBJ1-1	-	-	CASSRGGYSEAFF	TGTGCCAGCTCCCGGGGGGGGTACAGTGAAGCTTTCTTT
TRBV4-2	TRBJ1-6	few	-	CASSQENRDSSFNSPLHF	TGTGCCAGCAGCCAAGAGAACAGGGATTCATCTTTTAATTCACCCCTCCACTTT
TRBV9	TRBJ2-2	-	TRBD2	CASSVDIAGGTGELFF	TGTGCCAGCAGCGTAGATATAGCGGGGGGTACCGGGGAGCTGTTTTTT
TRBV5-1	TRBJ2-5	-	-	CASRKTAQETQYF	TGCGCCAGCAGGAAGACAGCGCAAGAGACCCAGTACTTC
TRBV6-4	TRBJ2-3	few	-	CASSDGGATDTQYF	TGTGCCAGCAGTGACGGGGGGGCCACAGATACGCAGTATTTT
TRBV19	TRBJ1-2	few	TRBD1	CASSIGQGEYGYTF	TGTGCCAGTAGTATAGGCCAGGGGGAGTATGGCTACACCTTC
TRBV30	TRBJ1-1	-	-	CAWSVSRTEAFF	TGTGCCTGGAGTGTATCTAGGACTGAAGCTTTCTTT
TRBV5-1	TRBJ2-7	-	TRBD1	CASSLERDRAYEQYF	TGCGCCAGCAGCTTGGAGAGGGACAGGGCCTACGAGCAGTACTTC
TRBV7-3	TRBJ1-2	-	TRBD1	CASSQDREDGYTF	TGTGCCAGCAGCCAGGACAGGGAGGATGGCTACACCTTC
TRBV19	TRBJ2-7	few	TRBD1	CASGHMGGQGSYEQYF	TGTGCCAGTGGGCACATGGGGGGACAGGGGTCCTACGAGCAGTACTTC
TRBV19	TRBJ1-5	once	-	CASSRASDTRNQPQHF	TGTGCCAGTAGTAGGGCCTCGGACACCCGCAATCAGCCCCAGCATTTT
TRBV5-4	TRBJ2-7	-	TRBD2	CASSLGLAGANYEQYF	TGTGCCAGCAGCTTGGGACTAGCGGGGGCTAACTACGAGCAGTACTTC
TRBV10-1	TRBJ1-2	-	-	CASLGGWDGYTF	TGCGCCAGCCTGGGGGGATGGGATGGCTACACCTTC
TRBV18	TRBJ2-7	few	-	CASSPAGATYEQYF	TGTGCCAGCTCACCAGCAGGGGCGACCTACGAGCAGTACTTC
TRBV28	TRBJ2-7	-	-	CAIGEGGEYEQYF	TGTGCCATCGGGGAAGGGGGGGAATACGAGCAGTACTTC
TRBV15	TRBJ1-5	once	-	CATSRDVGIPQPQHF	TGTGCCACCAGCAGAGATGTCGGGATACCTCAGCCCCAGCATTTT
TRBV27	TRBJ2-7	-	TRBD1	CASSLVGQGASYEQYF	TGTGCCAGCAGTTTAGTCGGACAGGGAGCTTCCTACGAGCAGTACTTC
TRBV7-2	TRBJ2-7	-	-	CASSPGLGASYEQYF	TGTGCCAGCAGCCCAGGACTGGGGGCTTCCTACGAGCAGTACTTC
TRBV14	TRBJ2-2	few	TRBD2	CASSLIAGANTGELFF	TGTGCCAGCAGCCTCATAGCGGGGGCGAACACCGGGGAGCTGTTTTTT
TRBV13	TRBJ1-6	-	-	CASSLGLAGQKNSPLHF	TGTGCCAGCAGCTTAGGTCTTGCTGGGCAGAAGAATTCACCCCTCCACTTT
TRBV27	TRBJ1-5	-	TRBD1	CASSLRQGNQPQHF	TGTGCCAGCAGTTTAAGACAGGGTAATCAGCCCCAGCATTTT
TRBV6-6	TRBJ1-3	-	TRBD1	CASSLIDRGGNTIYF	TGTGCCAGCAGTTTAATCGACAGGGGTGGAAACACCATATATTTT